This T cell receptor beta chain appears in the sequencing data of a study of shared clonotypes between healthy human individuals. General observations from the study: Between a handful of donors, naive CD4 clonotypes were shared at a level of around 5.1%. Rarefaction gave evidence that sorted-subset sequencing remained incomplete despite large depth.

Clones were sequenced by immunoSEQ multiplex PCR, and TCRdb holds only the in-frame ones, with some missing. The repertoire holds about 2.4 million clones, with more than 85% as singletons. Comment on this clone: The antigen remains undetermined.

The sequenced sample was naive CD4+ T cells from PBMCs. Subset of the sample: CD45RA+ positively selected. The clonotype was recovered from a man aged 18-30 years in good health. Some clones in this sample may be carry-over from other donors' samples.

CDR3 sequence (DNA): TGTGCCAGCAGTCCCCCCTGGAACGTCGAGACCCAGTACTTC. Translation: CASSPPWNVETQYF. The chain recombines TRBV27 with TRBJ2-5; D is unresolved. V was cut by 5 bases and J by 5 bases, with 15 bases left in between. The CDR3 spans 14 residues. Germline V gives CDR1 MNHEY, CDR2 SMNVEV (reference sequence).